These T cell receptor beta chains were read from a single sample in a study of high-grade serous ovarian cancer treatment subgroups. Data came from immunoSEQ multiplex PCR; TCRdb stores just in-frame clones and leaves some out. The sample has 18,000 or so clones; about 68% are singletons. The sequenced material came from tumor tissue. The receptors here all came from a human donor with high-grade serous ovarian cancer. Each CDR3 is given with its conserved first and last residue. Each record gives: J gene, clone size, D gene, V gene, CDR3 protein, CDR3 DNA. A D gene is named only where the DNA matches it firmly. Some rows have no size entry. The others give once, few or many, or a class for an expanded clone.

J: TRBJ1-2
size: NA
D: NA
V: TRBV7-2
CDR3: CASSLGGTGAKSDGYTF
DNA: TGTGCCAGCAGCTTAGGCGGGACGGGGGCGAAATCTGATGGCTACACCTTC

J: TRBJ2-5
size: NA
D: TRBD2
V: TRBV5-1
CDR3: CASSSQTSASQETQYF
DNA: TGCGCCAGCAGCTCACAAACTAGCGCTTCTCAAGAGACCCAGTACTTC

J: TRBJ1-1
size: NA
D: TRBD1
V: TRBV27
CDR3: CATKGGGAGTEAFF
DNA: TGTGCCACTAAGGGAGGGGGCGCGGGCACTGAAGCTTTCTTT

J: TRBJ2-7
size: NA
D: NA
V: TRBV28
CDR3: CASSSGQLTGEQYF
DNA: TGTGCCAGCAGTTCGGGACAACTTACGGGGGAGCAGTACTTC

J: TRBJ2-7
size: NA
D: NA
V: TRBV1
CDR3: CTSSQLPLSPYEQYF
DNA: TGCACCAGCAGCCAGCTCCCGCTTTCCCCTTACGAGCAGTACTTC

J: TRBJ2-3
size: NA
D: NA
V: TRBV28
CDR3: CASTLILTDTQYF
DNA: TGTGCCAGCACCCTCATACTCACAGATACGCAGTATTTT

J: TRBJ2-5
size: NA
D: NA
V: TRBV4-2
CDR3: CASSRLGAETEETQYF
DNA: TGTGCCAGCAGCCGCTTAGGGGCAGAAACGGAGGAGACCCAGTACTTC

J: TRBJ2-1
size: NA
D: NA
V: TRBV19
CDR3: CASTSTNEQFF
DNA: TGTGCCAGTACTTCAACGAATGAGCAGTTCTTC

J: TRBJ1-1
size: NA
D: NA
V: TRBV19
CDR3: CASSIDWSGRGNTEAFF
DNA: TGTGCCAGTAGTATAGACTGGTCGGGCAGGGGGAACACTGAAGCTTTCTTT

J: TRBJ2-3
size: NA
D: NA
V: TRBV2
CDR3: CASTPGTSTDTQYF
DNA: TGTGCCAGCACCCCAGGGACTAGCACAGATACGCAGTATTTT

J: TRBJ1-1
size: few
D: NA
V: TRBV2
CDR3: CASSGMTGTEAFF
DNA: TGTGCCAGCAGTGGTATGACGGGGACTGAAGCTTTCTTT

J: TRBJ1-1
size: NA
D: NA
V: TRBV11-3
CDR3: CASSLGQGDTEAFF
DNA: TGTGCCAGCAGCTTAGGGCAGGGTGACACTGAAGCTTTCTTT

J: TRBJ1-5
size: NA
D: NA
V: TRBV21-1
CDR3: CASSKRQGGAQPQHF
DNA: TGTGCCAGCAGCAAAAGACAGGGTGGCGCTCAGCCCCAGCATTTT

J: TRBJ1-2
size: NA
D: TRBD1
V: TRBV30
CDR3: CAWTRGQGAVGYTF
DNA: TGTGCCTGGACCCGAGGACAGGGCGCGGTGGGCTACACCTTC

J: TRBJ1-5
size: NA
D: TRBD1
V: TRBV6-6
CDR3: CASRPADRENQPQHF
DNA: TGTGCCAGCAGACCCGCGGACAGGGAGAATCAGCCCCAGCATTTT

J: TRBJ2-7
size: NA
D: NA
V: TRBV5-4
CDR3: CASSFDSYEQYF
DNA: TGTGCCAGCAGCTTTGATAGCTACGAGCAGTACTTC

J: TRBJ2-3
size: NA
D: NA
V: TRBV6-6
CDR3: CASSYLGNTDTQYF
DNA: TGTGCCAGCAGTTACTTGGGGAACACAGATACGCAGTATTTT